This T cell receptor (beta chain) was identified in a study of cytomegalovirus exposure and HLA in healthy donors. Broader study findings: It is likely that the observed cluster of highly shared sequence variants was a sequencing artifact.

The V end was cut by 8 bases, the J end by 2 bases, with 19 bases between. Germline lookup yields CDR1 MDHEN and CDR2 SYDVKM. The CDR3 contains 16 residues. Healthy bone marrow donors made up the donors. PCR employed 60 Vbeta and 13 Jbeta primers. The table came from immunoSEQ multiplex PCR; TCRdb's copy has only in-frame clones and leaves some out. Of tens of thousands of clones in the sample, about 80% are singletons; the top ten hold 1.3% to 1.5%. A word on this clone: As yet, its antigen is unknown.

Sequenced material: PBMCs. This clonotype originated in a male donor in good health and CMV-seronegative. The rearrangement links TRBV28 to TRBJ1-3, with no clear D. Written as DNA, the CDR3 is TGTGCCAGCTCGTTGGGCAGGCCAGACCCTGGAAACACCATATATTTT. Its translation is CASSLGRPDPGNTIYF.